The TCR beta chain under discussion was sequenced for a study of blood T cell repertoires in COVID-19 (dated by TCRdb to the early 2020s). The study in broad terms: Collaborator samples came from the United States, Italy and Spain and covered acute and convalescent phases of COVID-19. The prospective study material was composed of cDNA or gDNA derived from T cells, B-cell-depleted T cells, or PBMCs. Subjects who had been exposed to COVID-19, were actively infected with it, or had recovered from it provided the deeply sampled blood TCRbeta repertoires that made up the dataset. A freely available public database, intended as a resource for researchers studying the immune response to SARS-CoV-2, is where the repertoires were released. The samples were drawn from two sources: the first 160 participants of the ongoing ImmuneRACE study, and over 950 subjects contributed by 6 global collaborators. The sample metadata nearly always contained a de-identified subject ID, COVID-19 status, age in years and sex. Where HLA class I and class II types were available, the types were taken from metadata supplied by the sample provider, not from assay-based typing.

This clone has more than one count but fewer than ten. The clone's antigen remains unknown. No much larger clonotype is one base removed from it; base qualities were not supplied. The collaborating institutions used their own protocols to collect whole blood in K2EDTA tubes. For TCRbeta analysis, collaborators shipped samples in one of three forms: frozen whole blood, isolated PBMCs, or DNA extracted from either of those sample types. The immunoSEQ Assay, a bias-controlled multiplex PCR, was used to amplify TCRbeta CDR3 regions from genomic DNA. As for how the authors treated the data: The number of nucleated cells in each sample was estimated by amplification of reference gene primers within the assay. To quantify the absolute abundance of each unique TCRbeta CDR3 rearrangement, sequence reads were collapsed and filtered. For each sample, productive Simpson clonality was calculated as the square root of Simpson's diversity index across productive rearrangements. The immuneACCESS repertoire file appears here via TCRdb, limited to in-frame rearrangements. These files lack a portion of the clones; in checked studies, under half of the deficit traces to unresolved V genes, and the cause of the others is not known. V, J and clone size reflect that table, while D and trimming were determined from the DNA. The sample table holds 100,000 to 150,000 clones, of which 80% to 90% were seen once. The ten biggest clones cover roughly a quarter of the sample.

On the study overall, not on this receptor specifically: Clinical and demographic metadata were provided uncurated, with the amount varying by source and participant.

A distance of 10 bases separates the germline ends of V and J, which lose 2 bases and 3 bases respectively. The CDR1 and CDR2 encoded by the germline V gene are KGHSH and LQKENI. The CDR3 holds 14 amino acids from the cysteine to the phenylalanine. Of all the DNA, just the CDR3 is kept, 42 bases in frame from base 1. The chain employs TRBV18 and TRBJ1-2, with the D segment identity uncertain. The sample comprised peripheral blood. The TCR comes from a man between 65 and 85 years old with active or convalescent COVID-19. The CDR3: CASSPRAGDYGYTF. The nucleotide sequence is TGTGCCAGCTCACCAAGGGCCGGGGACTATGGCTACACCTTC.